A selection of T cell receptor beta chains follows, all from one sample in a study of T cell responses to AZD1222 COVID-19 vaccine. This table comes from immunoSEQ multiplex PCR, and its TCRdb copy is limited to in-frame clones, with some not included. The table includes roughly 200,000 clones, approximately 94% detected once. Sequencing was performed on peripheral blood, taken 28 days after the second dose of the MenACWY control vaccine. Every receptor here comes from an adult who received the MenACWY meningococcal vaccine as a control. CDR3s leave out the opening cysteine and the closing phenylalanine or tryptophan.

v_gene: TRBV24-1
len: 13
CDR3aa: ATSDHGQALQPQH

v_gene: TRBV15
len: 17
CDR3aa: ATSRDWGRLRGQGQPQH

v_gene: TRBV7-8
len: 11
CDR3aa: ASSLTGGETQY

v_gene: TRBV19
len: 13
CDR3aa: ASRSRDSADYGYT

v_gene: TRBV7-9
len: 12
CDR3aa: ASSQTGWVGGYT

v_gene: TRBV5-3
len: 13
CDR3aa: ARRTPGTPNQPQH

v_gene: TRBV10-3
len: 14
CDR3aa: AISEGLAGPSGELF

v_gene: TRBV7-9
len: 13
CDR3aa: ASNPASPNTGELF

v_gene: TRBV18
len: 12
CDR3aa: ASSPRGAADTQY

v_gene: TRBV28
len: 11
CDR3aa: ASSLQVFDGYT

v_gene: TRBV25-1
len: 12
CDR3aa: ASSAGQANTEAF

v_gene: TRBV7-8
len: 16
CDR3aa: ASSHRDRSRTSSYEQY

v_gene: TRBV11-2
len: 15
CDR3aa: ASSPWTSGRSSNEQF

v_gene: TRBV24-1
len: 13
CDR3aa: ATSDSSDSGNTIY

v_gene: TRBV7-9
len: 14
CDR3aa: ASSLEAGAYPYEQY

v_gene: TRBV6-5
len: 13
CDR3aa: ASSYRDRVNTEAF

v_gene: TRBV29-1
len: 13
CDR3aa: SVRDPGGGADGYT

v_gene: TRBV7-8
len: 13
CDR3aa: ASSFETGTGFGYT

v_gene: TRBV28
len: 14
CDR3aa: ASSFRKGSSNQPQH

v_gene: TRBV24-1
len: 17
CDR3aa: ATSAGGASGTENTGELF

v_gene: TRBV7-3
len: 15
CDR3aa: ASSPTYDRANTGELF

v_gene: TRBV6-2/TRBV6-3
len: 13
CDR3aa: ASSYTHLLQETQY

v_gene: TRBV24-1
len: 13
CDR3aa: ATSVGEPPTDTQY

v_gene: TRBV30
len: 14
CDR3aa: AWSVVGTGPGNTIY

v_gene: TRBV3-1/TRBV3-2
len: 13
CDR3aa: ASSQGDRSTYEQY

v_gene: TRBV5-1
len: 14
CDR3aa: ASSLSGGRAEDEQF

v_gene: TRBV20-1
len: 13
CDR3aa: SASKESSYNSPLH

v_gene: TRBV28
len: 9
CDR3aa: ASITGGEQF

v_gene: TRBV5-1
len: 14
CDR3aa: ASSSELAGASAEQF

v_gene: TRBV27
len: 12
CDR3aa: ASSFGQGATEAF

v_gene: TRBV19
len: 12
CDR3aa: ASSITGQGYEQY

v_gene: TRBV11-1
len: 13
CDR3aa: ASSQGTSGVYEQY

v_gene: TRBV6-5
len: 11
CDR3aa: ASRDAAVYEQY

v_gene: TRBV28
len: 12
CDR3aa: ASSLRGTGSPLH

v_gene: TRBV19
len: 15
CDR3aa: ASSTRSDHPRYNEQF